This T cell receptor (beta chain) was captured by sequencing in a study of blood T cell repertoires in COVID-19. The germline CDR1 and CDR2 sequences are MNHEY and SVGAGI. The CDR3 is 13 amino acids. V lost 7 bases to trimming and J lost 8 bases, with 15 bases between them. In the authors' methods: Nucleated cell number was recorded as an estimate derived from reference gene primer amplification. Measured with immunoSEQ multiplex PCR; TCRdb has only the in-frame clones, and not every one. The DNA was the basis for D and trimming; V, J and clone size are from that table. The table has hundreds of thousands of clones, around 89% seen once.

The chain recombines TRBV6-5 with TRBJ2-1; tentative D call: TRBD1 (5 bases). The sequencing sample was made of peripheral blood. The sequence derives from a man in his forties or fifties with acute or convalescent COVID-19. CDR3 nucleotide sequence: TGTGCCAGCATTATGGCCACAGGCGATGAGCAGTTCTTC. Translation gives CASIMATGDEQFF.